The rows below give T cell receptor beta chains drawn from one sample of a study of blood T cell repertoires in COVID-19. Measured with immunoSEQ multiplex PCR; TCRdb has only the in-frame clones, and not every one. The table shows roughly 120,000 clones, with approximately 85% occurring only once. Input material: peripheral blood. These receptors originate from a human donor in a cohort sampled during active COVID-19. CDR3s leave out the opening cysteine and the closing phenylalanine or tryptophan. Each record gives: J gene, V gene, CDR3 protein.

TRBJ2-1 | TRBV6-5 | ASSFELGLAGGQF
TRBJ2-7 | TRBV30 | AWGQGDEVQY
TRBJ1-1 | TRBV6-5 | ASITGANTEAF
TRBJ1-4 | TRBV9 | ASSVGSLPGEKLF
TRBJ2-7 | TRBV5-6 | ASSWTGSYEQY
TRBJ2-7 | TRBV5-1 | ASSNRDRASYEQY
TRBJ2-7 | TRBV11-2 | ASSLWRGYGYEQY
TRBJ2-2 | TRBV7-2 | ASSLSGTGRTGELF
TRBJ2-1 | TRBV5-1 | ASSSIGNEQF
TRBJ2-7 | TRBV11-2 | ASSFSSGQYEQY
TRBJ1-2 | TRBV9 | ASSKDGHAYYGYT
TRBJ2-3 | TRBV11-2 | ASSRDYVTDTQY
TRBJ2-1 | TRBV6-2/TRBV6-3 | ASSPINNEQF
TRBJ1-1 | TRBV18 | ASSPGERIMNTEAF
TRBJ2-7 | TRBV2 | ASSVGGSSHEQY
TRBJ2-7 | TRBV14 | ASSGGLGTGLYEQY